This T cell receptor (beta chain) was profiled in a study of cytomegalovirus exposure and HLA in healthy donors. Whole-study context: A previous analysis identified 95 million to 140 million unique TCR beta sequences derived from around 200 million T cells.

Findings and caveats of the study: Over 150 TCR beta chains were listed as cytomegalovirus-associated. As confirmed in vitro, three CMV-associated chains were specific for CMV antigens. Associated with HLA alleles at 0.05 false discovery rate in a later analysis were 17,000 or so TCR beta sequences.

The PCR contained 60 Vbeta and 13 Jbeta primers. TCRdb's copy holds only in-frame clones and misses some; the assay was immunoSEQ multiplex PCR. The repertoire holds over 150,000 clones, with 71% as singletons. This clone appeared a few times. Its antigen is unknown. Trimming took off 0 bases at V and 7 bases at J, with 16 bases between the two ends. Germline CDR1 is MGHRA and CDR2 is YSYEKL. CDR3 length: 15 residues. V gene TRBV4-1 combines with J gene TRBJ2-7; possibly TRBD1 for D (7 bases). The sequencing sample was made of PBMCs. This sequence was found in a woman in her 30s in good health and CMV-seronegative. The CDR3 sequence: CASSQDPGGFPEQYF. Here the CDR3 DNA reads TGCGCCAGCAGCCAAGACCCAGGGGGGTTTCCGGAGCAGTACTTC.